The entry that follows covers one TCR beta chain sequence. Its antigen remains unknown. Only in-frame clones appear in the TCRdb table, and some are missing; sequencing was by immunoSEQ multiplex PCR. The sample contains 130,000 or so clones, 80% to 90% of which appear only once. These data come from a study of T cell responses to AZD1222 COVID-19 vaccine. There are 12 residues in the CDR3. Germline CDR1 reads SNHLY; CDR2 reads FYNNEI. Trimming pared 2 bases from V and 8 bases from J, leaving 9 bases between. Overall study results and limits: Most donors were white British, females outnumbered males, and clonal diversity was possibly underestimated. Seropositive at baseline were only a handful of AZD1222 recipients. Along spike, vaccine-associated CD4 TCRs were found throughout, with dominance at 160-218 and 743-854.

The sample consisted of peripheral blood, taken on day 0 of AZD1222 vaccination. The TCR originated in an adult in good health. The chain links TRBV2 to TRBJ1-2; D possibly corresponds to TRBD1 (6 bases). The CDR3 DNA reads TGTGCCAGCAGTGAACAGGGGTTAGGCTACACCTTC. Its translation: CASSEQGLGYTF.